One TCR beta chain is described in this entry. This clone was observed many times. This clone's antigen is unknown. No base-level quality is on record; no much larger clone is a single base apart. The entire isolated RNA was reverse transcribed using the High Capacity cDNA Reverse Transcription Kit, and thus expressed TCRB transcripts were sequenced. Deep immunoSEQ sequencing was applied to naive, central memory and regulatory T cell samples, giving an average of about 3.6 million total reads per sample. Sorted cells were lysed in RLT buffer and RNA was extracted with DNase-treated RNeasy Micro or Mini kits, depending on cell number. To prevent cross-contamination, every cell subset was processed on its own, while patient and healthy donor samples were processed together. Using the immunoSEQ multiplex PCR, TCRB sequences were amplified from cDNA into 87-bp fragments spanning the CDR3 region. Amplicons were sequenced on the Illumina HiSeq platform. The published analysis was carried out like this. PCR bias was computationally corrected using synthetic template baselines, reads within Hamming distance 2 were collapsed, and singletons that could not be merged were discarded. Reads were aligned to IMGT to assign V, D and J genes, CDR3 length, and insertions or deletions at six rearrangement sites. Within each subset, clonotype counts were normalized to sorted cell number, after which true diversity and Gini coefficients were computed with the tcR R package. The overlap coefficient, calculated on TCRB nucleotide sequences, was used to quantify repertoire sharing. TCRdb stores this immuneACCESS table with in-frame sequences only. Part of the clones is absent; in the studies checked, under half of the shortfall reflects unresolved V genes, and no reason is known for the rest. Clone size and V and J calls were adopted from that table, with D and trimming inferred from the DNA. The sample contains roughly 130,000 clones, over 15% of them found a single time. The ten largest clonotypes hold 2.3% of the sample.

From a lookup of the germline V gene (reference sequence), CDR1 and CDR2 are MNHEY and SMNVEV. From the cysteine through the phenylalanine, the CDR3 covers 17 amino acids. This entry keeps only the CDR3 DNA: 51 bases, framed from base 1. Trimming takes 4 bases from V and 0 bases from J, and the germline ends sit 16 bases apart. This record comes from a study of beta chain features in type 1 diabetes listed by TCRdb under 2018. At the level of the whole study: No differences in mean age, gender distribution, total cell number or subset yield were found between patients and healthy donors. Naive and central memory subsets were obtained from all 30 or so donors, but regulatory and stem cell-like memory subsets were isolated from only 8 patients and roughly 8 healthy donors. The study compared TCRB repertoires of sorted circulating CD4+ T cell subsets between recently diagnosed type 1 diabetes patients and matched healthy donors. Across all samples, some 99 million sorted cells were examined, and cell number per subset correlated strongly with RNA yield.

A single peripheral blood draw of approximately 100 mL on average was collected from each donor into heparinised tubes. A BD FACSAria II and a panel including CD45RO, CCR7, CD25, CD127, CD95 and CD27 were used to sort naive, central memory, regulatory and stem cell-like memory CD4+ T cells. A purity above 98% was achieved for all sorted populations. PBMCs were isolated immediately by Lymphoprep density gradient centrifugation and stained directly without culture. So that batch effects would be minimized, each experiment stained and sorted samples in pairs, pairing one healthy donor with one patient. Summary of the overall study and its limitations: PCR might favor shorter templates, but patient and control samples were amplified and corrected together, so any skew would affect both groups equally. The naive, central memory and regulatory TCRB repertoires appeared to resemble one another more closely among patients than among healthy donors. Because cDNA was sequenced instead of genomic DNA, highly expressing activated cells could be over-represented, though the groups showed no difference in activation or CD3 levels. Type 1 diabetes patients showed a moderate but significant shortening of TCRB CDR3 length in all four CD4+ subsets. Patients with type 1 diabetes made fewer insertions and deleted more nucleotides at VDJ recombination sites, implying thymic rearrangement abnormalities. Only small numbers of individuals were included in the HLA sub-analyses, which left unresolved whether HLA type had any influence on TCRB rearrangement.

Sequenced: central memory CD4+ T cells from blood. This sequence uses TRBV27 and TRBJ1-3, and perhaps TRBD1 as D gene, on 6 matching bases. The TCR comes from a man aged 30-40 years with type 1 diabetes. The DNA sequence is given as TGTGCCAGCAGTTCTCTTACAGACAGGACCTCTGGAAACACCATATATTTT. The translation is CASSSLTDRTSGNTIYF.